This T cell receptor (beta chain) was observed in a study of PD-1 blockade in classical Hodgkin lymphoma. Study-level points and caveats: Among the patients, those starting nivolumab under 1 year after ASCT were excluded. Compared with baseline, CD4+ but not CD8+ TCR diversity had risen significantly by C4D1. Patients who responded completely had about the same baseline diversity as newly diagnosed patients.

Details on this clone: The antigen is undetermined.

TCRdb's copy holds only in-frame clones and misses some; the assay was immunoSEQ multiplex PCR. The sample consists of roughly 70,000 clones, about 64% of them appearing once. CDR3 size: 15 residues. CDR1 is LNHDA, CDR2 SQIVND, per germline (reference sequence). Trimming removed 6 bases at V and 1 base at J, with 13 bases between. Relapse was seen in all patients after autologous stem cell transplantation, and brentuximab vedotin exposure was variable. Best overall response was complete response, partial response or progressive disease in these relapsed/refractory classical Hodgkin lymphoma patients.

The chain employs TRBV19 and TRBJ1-5; D possibly corresponds to TRBD1 (5 bases). The sequence was obtained from a human donor with classical Hodgkin lymphoma. The sequences come from peripheral blood mononuclear cells (PBMCs), collected before the second cycle of nivolumab. The CDR3 is CASSETWGSNQPQHF. CDR3 nucleotides: TGTGCCAGTAGCGAGACCTGGGGGAGCAATCAGCCCCAGCATTTT.